This is a list of T cell receptor beta chains from one sample in a study of cytomegalovirus exposure and HLA in healthy donors. The data were produced by immunoSEQ multiplex PCR, yet TCRdb's version contains in-frame clones alone and is incomplete. The repertoire has around 140,000 clones, roughly 83% of them found once; the top ten carry about 1.6%. The sequenced material came from PBMCs. The receptor source for this set is a man aged 40-49 years in good health and CMV-seronegative. CDR3s include the opening cysteine and the closing phenylalanine or tryptophan. A D gene is named only where the DNA matches it firmly. Size is omitted from some rows. Given values are once, few, many or a class for expanded clones.

>TRBJ2-3|-|15|TRBV5-1|-
TGCGCCAGCAGGCTGGACATCCTGAGCACAGATACGCAGTATTTT
CASRLDILSTDTQYF
>TRBJ2-2|-|14|TRBV29-1|few
TGCAGCGTCCAAGGGGCCGGGGGCACCGGGGAGCTGTTTTTT
CSVQGAGGTGELFF
>TRBJ2-3|TRBD2|16|TRBV18|once
TGTGCCAGCTCACCGCCTAGCGGGAGAAGCACAGATACGCAGTATTTT
CASSPPSGRSTDTQYF
>TRBJ2-3|-|14|TRBV4-1|-
TGCGCCAGCAGCCAAGGCGGGGGCACAGATACGCAGTATTTT
CASSQGGGTDTQYF
>TRBJ2-7|TRBD1|16|TRBV4-1|-
TGCGCCAGCAGCCAACACCGGGACAGTATGTCCTACGAGCAGTACTTC
CASSQHRDSMSYEQYF
>TRBJ1-6|TRBD1|15|TRBV7-2|-
TGTGCCAGCAGACTTCGACAGGGGAGCAATTCACCCCTCCACTTT
CASRLRQGSNSPLHF
>TRBJ1-3|TRBD1|15|TRBV7-2|-
TGTGCCAGCAGCCGACAGGGGATCTCTGGAAACACCATATATTTT
CASSRQGISGNTIYF
>TRBJ1-4|-|15|TRBV7-9|-
TGTGCCAGCAGTATTAACGGACAGCCGCGGGAAAAACTGTTTTTT
CASSINGQPREKLFF
>TRBJ2-5|TRBD1|14|TRBV25-1|-
TGTGCCAGCAGTGCTACAGGGGGCGTAGAGACCCAGTACTTC
CASSATGGVETQYF
>TRBJ1-3|-|16|TRBV4-1|few
TGCGCCAGCAGCCAAGTGTGGGGCTACTCTGGAAACACCATATATTTT
CASSQVWGYSGNTIYF
>TRBJ2-1|TRBD2|15|TRBV5-1|-
TGCGCCAGCAGCCAGGGACTAGCGGACTACAATGAGCAGTTCTTC
CASSQGLADYNEQFF
>TRBJ2-7|TRBD1|17|TRBV30|few
TGTGCCTGGAGTGCTCCGGGACAGGCGCGACCCTCCTACGAGCAGTACTTC
CAWSAPGQARPSYEQYF
>TRBJ1-2|-|14|TRBV10-3|-
TGTGCCATCAGGGCAGGGGATAGTGGGTATGGCTACACCTTC
CAIRAGDSGYGYTF
>TRBJ2-7|-|16|TRBV5-1|few
TGCGCCAGCAGCCCAGCGACAGGTTTTAGCTCCTACGAGCAGTACTTC
CASSPATGFSSYEQYF
>TRBJ2-2|-|14|TRBV11-1|-
TGTGCCAGCAGCCACCTCGGGAGCACCGGGGAGCTGTTTTTT
CASSHLGSTGELFF
>TRBJ1-5|-|15|TRBV28|-
TGTGCCAGCAGTTTCTTCCAGGGTCCTAATCAGCCCCAGCATTTT
CASSFFQGPNQPQHF
>TRBJ1-4|-|16|TRBV7-9|-
TGTGCCAGCAGCTTCGAACAGGGTAGGACTAATGAAAAACTGTTTTTT
CASSFEQGRTNEKLFF
>TRBJ2-1|TRBD1|16|TRBV10-3|-
TGTGCCATCAGTGAGTCGGCAGGGGGCTCCTACAATGAGCAGTTCTTC
CAISESAGGSYNEQFF
>TRBJ1-2|-|13|TRBV29-1|-
TGCAGCGTTGGACCGCTGGGCTTCTATGGCTACACCTTC
CSVGPLGFYGYTF
>TRBJ2-2|TRBD2|14|TRBV7-9|once
TGTGCCAGCAGCTTCGCGGGGGACACCGGGGAGCTGTTTTTT
CASSFAGDTGELFF
>TRBJ2-1|TRBD2|14|TRBV7-9|once
TGTGCCAGCGAGGCTAGCGGGAGTTACAATGAGCAGTTCTTC
CASEASGSYNEQFF
>TRBJ1-2|-|15|TRBV19|-
TGTGCCAGTAGTATTCATACGGGGGGCATCTATGGCTACACCTTC
CASSIHTGGIYGYTF
>TRBJ1-4|TRBD1|15|TRBV15|-
TGTGCCACCAGCAGAGATAGGCAGGGGGGTGAAAAACTGTTTTTT
CATSRDRQGGEKLFF
>TRBJ1-2|-|14|TRBV5-1|once
TGCGCCAGCAGCTCGACAGGTTGGGACTATGGCTACACCTTC
CASSSTGWDYGYTF
>TRBJ2-7|-|13|TRBV5-1|-
TGCGCCAGCAGTTCCGACAGCCCCCTAGAGCAGTACTTC
CASSSDSPLEQYF
>TRBJ2-7|TRBD1|14|TRBV18|-
TGTGCCAGCTCACCAAACAGGGGGCAACACGAGCAGTACTTC
CASSPNRGQHEQYF
>TRBJ2-5|TRBD2|15|TRBV19|-
TGTGCCAGTAGTACTAGCGGGGGGCCAGGGAAGACCCAGTACTTC
CASSTSGGPGKTQYF
>TRBJ2-3|TRBD2|14|TRBV5-1|-
TGCGCCAGCAGCACTGGACTAGTCCCCTATACGCAGTATTTT
CASSTGLVPYTQYF
>TRBJ2-3|TRBD2|17|TRBV2|-
TGTGCCAGCAGTGATCCCGCTTGGGGCGGGAGCTCGGATACGCAGTATTTT
CASSDPAWGGSSDTQYF
>TRBJ2-5|TRBD1|14|TRBV7-9|-
TGTGCCAGCAGCACCGGGACAGGTCAAGAGACCCAGTACTTC
CASSTGTGQETQYF
>TRBJ1-1|-|15|TRBV28|-
TGTGCCAGTAACACTTTAGGGGCGGGGGACACTGAAGCTTTCTTT
CASNTLGAGDTEAFF
>TRBJ2-7|-|14|TRBV6-5|-
TGTGCCAGCAGCCCCGAGCGAGGGGGTTACGAGCAGTACTTC
CASSPERGGYEQYF
>TRBJ2-3|TRBD2|16|TRBV9|-
TGTGCCAGCAGCGTAGGGTTAGCGGGATACACAGATACGCAGTATTTT
CASSVGLAGYTDTQYF
>TRBJ2-3|TRBD1|15|TRBV6-6|once
TGTGCCAGCAGTTATCCGGGACAGGCGGCAGATACGCAGTATTTT
CASSYPGQAADTQYF
>TRBJ1-2|TRBD1|14|TRBV5-6|once
TGTGCCAGCAGCTGGACAGGGGGCGGCCGGGGGGACACCTTC
CASSWTGGGRGDTF
>TRBJ1-2|TRBD1|16|TRBV7-9|-
TGTGCCAGCAGCGCCCCCACGGACAGGATCAGCTATGGCTACACCTTC
CASSAPTDRISYGYTF
>TRBJ2-7|TRBD1|13|TRBV5-5|-
TGTGCCAGCAGTCGGGACAGCAACTACGAGCAGTACTTC
CASSRDSNYEQYF
>TRBJ2-1|-|14|TRBV15|once
TGTGCCACCAGCACCGAGGTACTCTACAATGAGCAGTTCTTC
CATSTEVLYNEQFF
>TRBJ1-5|-|15|TRBV19|-
TGTGCCAGTAGCCCCGTAGGGGGGGCAGGGCAGCCCCAGCATTTT
CASSPVGGAGQPQHF
>TRBJ1-1|-|15|TRBV14|-
TGTGCCAGCAGCCTAGGGGCCAGGGGGAACACTGAAGCTTTCTTT
CASSLGARGNTEAFF
>TRBJ2-1|-|13|TRBV5-4|-
TGTGCCAGCAGCTCTAGTTCCTACAATGAGCAGTTCTTC
CASSSSSYNEQFF
>TRBJ2-1|-|16|TRBV7-3|few
TGTGCCAGCAGCTTAGGGGCGGGGAGCTCCTACAATGAGCAGTTCTTC
CASSLGAGSSYNEQFF
>TRBJ2-7|-|14|TRBV7-9|once
TGTTCCAGCCGGCCGAGCCTAGCGACCGACGAGCAGTACTTC
CSSRPSLATDEQYF
>TRBJ2-1|TRBD2|15|TRBV4-2|-
TGTGCCAGCAGCCAGGAGCGGGAGGCCTACAATGAGCAGTTCTTC
CASSQEREAYNEQFF
>TRBJ2-7|TRBD2|16|TRBV7-8|-
TGTGCCAGCAGCCCGGCGCTAGCGGGGAACTCCTACGAGCAGTACTTC
CASSPALAGNSYEQYF
>TRBJ2-7|-|14|TRBV19|-
TGTGCCAGTACCCCTCGAAGGGGCACCTACGAGCAGTACTTC
CASTPRRGTYEQYF
>TRBJ2-3|TRBD2|17|TRBV7-2|-
TGTGCCAGCAGCTCAGCGCCGAGCGGGAGTCTCCCAGGTGCGCAGTATTTT
CASSSAPSGSLPGAQYF
>TRBJ2-7|TRBD1|13|TRBV5-4|few
TGTGCCAGCAGCTTGCAACAGGGGATGGAGCAGTACTTC
CASSLQQGMEQYF
>TRBJ2-7|TRBD1|14|TRBV7-3|-
TGTGCCAGCAGCTCACAGGGACAGGGGAACGAGCAGTACTTC
CASSSQGQGNEQYF
>TRBJ2-3|-|15|TRBV1|-
TGCACCAGCAGCCGAGGACTAGCCCAGGCAGATACGCAGTATTTT
CTSSRGLAQADTQYF